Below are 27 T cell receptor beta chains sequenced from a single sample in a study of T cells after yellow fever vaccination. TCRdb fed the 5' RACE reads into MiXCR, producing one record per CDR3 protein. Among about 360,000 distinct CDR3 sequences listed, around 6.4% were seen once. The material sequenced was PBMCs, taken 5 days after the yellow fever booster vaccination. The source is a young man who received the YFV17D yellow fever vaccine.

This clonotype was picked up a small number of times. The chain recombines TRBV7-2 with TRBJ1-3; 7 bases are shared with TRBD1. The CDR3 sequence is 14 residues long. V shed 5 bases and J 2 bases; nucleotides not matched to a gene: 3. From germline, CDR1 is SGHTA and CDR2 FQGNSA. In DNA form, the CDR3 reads TGTGCCAGCAGCCATCAGGGGGCTGGAAACACCATATATTTT. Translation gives CASSHQGAGNTIYF.

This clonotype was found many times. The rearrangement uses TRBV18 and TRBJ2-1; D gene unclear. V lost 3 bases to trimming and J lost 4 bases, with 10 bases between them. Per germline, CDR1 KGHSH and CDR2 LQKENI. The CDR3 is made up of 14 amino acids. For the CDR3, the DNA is TGTGCCAGCTCACCCACAGTCGGATACAATGAGCAGTTCTTC. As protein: CASSPTVGYNEQFF.

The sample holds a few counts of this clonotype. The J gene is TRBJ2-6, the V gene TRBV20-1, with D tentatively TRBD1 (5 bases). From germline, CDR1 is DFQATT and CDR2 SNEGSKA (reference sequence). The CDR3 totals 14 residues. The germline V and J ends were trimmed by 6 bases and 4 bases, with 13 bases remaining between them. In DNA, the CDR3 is TGCAGTGCCCCCGGACAACCCGGGGCCAACGTCCTGACTTTC. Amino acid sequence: CSAPGQPGANVLTF.

The CDR3 DNA sequence: TGTGCCACCAGCAGAGATGTCGTGTGGGCCGGGGGTGAGCAGTTCTTC. Translating it yields CATSRDVVWAGGEQFF. The chain is built from TRBV15 and TRBJ2-1, with D perhaps TRBD2 (6 bases). This CDR3 is 16 amino acids long. From germline, CDR1 is LNHNV and CDR2 YYDKDF (reference sequence). Deletions cut 0 bases from V and 9 bases from J, with 18 bases between.

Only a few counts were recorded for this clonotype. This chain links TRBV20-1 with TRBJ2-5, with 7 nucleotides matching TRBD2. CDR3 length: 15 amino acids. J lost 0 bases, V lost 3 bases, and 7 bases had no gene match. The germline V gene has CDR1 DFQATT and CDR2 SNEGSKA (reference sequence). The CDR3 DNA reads TGCAGTGCTAGTGCCCCAGCGGGGTACCAAGAGACCCAGTACTTC. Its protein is CSASAPAGYQETQYF.

This chain's CDR3 is CATRPLAEGYEQYF. CDR3 DNA: TGTGCCACCAGACCTCTAGCGGAGGGCTACGAGCAGTACTTC. The J gene is TRBJ2-7, the V gene TRBV15; TRBD2 matches at 7 bases. This CDR3 is built from 14 residues. The germline CDR1 and CDR2 sequences are LNHNV and YYDKDF (reference sequence). After removal of 6 bases from V and 3 bases from J, the junction contained 8 bases not matched to a gene. The whole variable domain, remainder taken from reference TRBV15 and TRBJ2-7, is DAMVIQNPRYQVTQFGKPVTLSCSQTLNHNVMYWYQQKSSQAPKLLFHYYDKDFNNEADTPDNFQSRRPNTSFCFLDIRSPGLGDTAMYLCATRPLAEGYEQYFGPGTRLTVT.

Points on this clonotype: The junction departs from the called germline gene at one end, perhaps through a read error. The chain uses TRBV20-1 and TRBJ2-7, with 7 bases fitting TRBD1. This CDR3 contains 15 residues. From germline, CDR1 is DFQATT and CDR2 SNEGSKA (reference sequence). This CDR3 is CCARDLGDSLYEQYF. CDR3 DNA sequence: TGCTGTGCTAGAGATCTAGGGGACAGCCTCTACGAGCAGTACTTC.

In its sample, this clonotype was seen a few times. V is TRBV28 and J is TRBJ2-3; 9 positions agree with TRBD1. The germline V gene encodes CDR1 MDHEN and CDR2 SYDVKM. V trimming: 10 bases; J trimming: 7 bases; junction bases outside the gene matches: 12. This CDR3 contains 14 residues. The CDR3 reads CATLSGQGTYTQYF. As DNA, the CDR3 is TGTGCCACCCTCTCGGGACAGGGTACATATACGCAGTATTTT. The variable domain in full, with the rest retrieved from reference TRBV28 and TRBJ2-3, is DVKVTQSSRYLVKRTGEKVFLECVQDMDHENMFWYRQDPGLGLRLIYFSYDVKMKEKGDIPEGYSVSREKKERFSLILESASTNQTSMYLCATLSGQGTYTQYFGPGTRLTVL.

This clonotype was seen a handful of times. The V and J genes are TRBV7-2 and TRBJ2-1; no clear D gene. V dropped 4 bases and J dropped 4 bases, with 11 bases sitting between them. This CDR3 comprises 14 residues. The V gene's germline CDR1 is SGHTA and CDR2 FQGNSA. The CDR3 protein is CASSYHPEYNEQFF. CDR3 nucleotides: TGTGCCAGCAGCTACCACCCGGAATACAATGAGCAGTTCTTC. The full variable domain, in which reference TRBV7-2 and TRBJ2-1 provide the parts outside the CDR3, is GAGVSQSPSNKVTEKGKDVELRCDPISGHTALYWYRQSLGQGLEFLIYFQGNSAPDKSGLPSDRFSAERTGGSVSTLTIQRTQQEDSAVYLCASSYHPEYNEQFFGPGTRLTVL.

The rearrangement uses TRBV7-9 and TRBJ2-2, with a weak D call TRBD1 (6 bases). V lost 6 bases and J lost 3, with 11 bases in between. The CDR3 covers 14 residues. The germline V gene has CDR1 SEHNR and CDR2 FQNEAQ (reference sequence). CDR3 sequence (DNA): TGTGCCAGCAGACAAACAGGGTACACCGGGGAGCTGTTTTTT. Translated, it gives CASRQTGYTGELFF. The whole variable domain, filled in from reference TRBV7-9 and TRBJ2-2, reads DTGVSQNPRHKITKRGQNVTFRCDPISEHNRLYWYRQTLGQGPEFLTYFQNEAQLEKSRLLSDRFSAERPKGSFSTLEIQRTEQGDSAMYLCASRQTGYTGELFFGEGSRLTVL.

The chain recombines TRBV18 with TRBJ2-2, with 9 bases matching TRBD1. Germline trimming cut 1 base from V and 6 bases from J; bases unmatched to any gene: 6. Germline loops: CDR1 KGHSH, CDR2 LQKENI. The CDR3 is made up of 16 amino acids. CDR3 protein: CASSPQGQGSPGELFF. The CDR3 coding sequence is TGTGCCAGCTCACCACAAGGACAGGGGTCCCCCGGGGAGCTGTTTTTT.

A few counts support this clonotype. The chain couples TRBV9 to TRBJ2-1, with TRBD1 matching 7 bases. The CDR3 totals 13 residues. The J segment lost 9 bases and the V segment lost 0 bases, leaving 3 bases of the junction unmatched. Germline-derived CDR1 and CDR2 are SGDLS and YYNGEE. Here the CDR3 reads CASSVGPGGEQFF. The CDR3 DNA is TGTGCCAGCAGCGTAGGCCCAGGGGGTGAGCAGTTCTTC.

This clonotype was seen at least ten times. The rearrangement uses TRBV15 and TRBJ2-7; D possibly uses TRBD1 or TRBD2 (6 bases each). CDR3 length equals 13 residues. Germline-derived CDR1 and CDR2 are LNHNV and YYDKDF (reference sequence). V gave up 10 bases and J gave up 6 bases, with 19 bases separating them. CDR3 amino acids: CAISSSRGGEQYF. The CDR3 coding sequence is TGTGCCATTTCCTCGAGCAGGGGAGGCGAGCAGTACTTC.

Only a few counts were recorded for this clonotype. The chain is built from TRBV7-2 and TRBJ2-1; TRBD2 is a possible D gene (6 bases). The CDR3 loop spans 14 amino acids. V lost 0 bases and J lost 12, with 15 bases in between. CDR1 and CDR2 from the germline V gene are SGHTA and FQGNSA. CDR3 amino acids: CASSLAGLARGQFF. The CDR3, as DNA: TGTGCCAGCAGCTTAGCGGGACTCGCTCGGGGGCAGTTCTTC.

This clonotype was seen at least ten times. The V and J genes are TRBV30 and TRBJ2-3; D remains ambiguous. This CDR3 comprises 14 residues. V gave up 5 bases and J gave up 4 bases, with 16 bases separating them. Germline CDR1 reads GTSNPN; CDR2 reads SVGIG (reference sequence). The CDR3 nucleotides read TGTGCCTGGCGGGCCTTAAAAGTTGCAGATACGCAGTATTTT. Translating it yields CAWRALKVADTQYF.

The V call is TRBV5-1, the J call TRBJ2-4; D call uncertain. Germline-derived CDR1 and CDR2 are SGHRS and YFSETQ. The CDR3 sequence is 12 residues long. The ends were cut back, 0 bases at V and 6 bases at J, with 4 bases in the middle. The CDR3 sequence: CASSLGANIQYF. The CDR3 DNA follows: TGCGCCAGCAGCTTGGGGGCAAACATTCAGTACTTC.

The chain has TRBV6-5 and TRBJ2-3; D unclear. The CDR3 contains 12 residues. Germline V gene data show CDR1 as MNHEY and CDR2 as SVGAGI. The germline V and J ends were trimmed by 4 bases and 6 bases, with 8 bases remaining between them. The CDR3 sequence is CASSSLSDTQYF. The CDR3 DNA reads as TGTGCCAGCAGTTCTTTATCGGATACGCAGTATTTT.

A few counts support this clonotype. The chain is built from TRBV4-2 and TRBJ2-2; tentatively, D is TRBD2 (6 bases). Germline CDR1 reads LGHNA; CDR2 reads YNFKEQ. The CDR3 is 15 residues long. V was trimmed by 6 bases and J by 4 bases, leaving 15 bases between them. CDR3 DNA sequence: TGTGCCAGCAGACCACGGGAGTACGGCACCGGGGAGCTGTTTTTT. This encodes CASRPREYGTGELFF.

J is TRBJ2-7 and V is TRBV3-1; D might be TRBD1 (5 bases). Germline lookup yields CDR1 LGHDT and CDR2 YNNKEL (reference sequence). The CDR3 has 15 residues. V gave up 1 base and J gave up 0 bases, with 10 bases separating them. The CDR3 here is CASSQVEDNSYEQYF. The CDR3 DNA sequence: TGTGCCAGCAGCCAAGTTGAGGACAACTCCTACGAGCAGTACTTC.

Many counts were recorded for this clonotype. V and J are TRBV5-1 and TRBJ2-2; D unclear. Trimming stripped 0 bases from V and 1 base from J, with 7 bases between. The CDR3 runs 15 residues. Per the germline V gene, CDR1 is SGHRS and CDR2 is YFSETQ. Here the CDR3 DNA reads TGCGCCAGCAGCTTGGAACCAGAGAACACCGGGGAGCTGTTTTTT. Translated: CASSLEPENTGELFF.

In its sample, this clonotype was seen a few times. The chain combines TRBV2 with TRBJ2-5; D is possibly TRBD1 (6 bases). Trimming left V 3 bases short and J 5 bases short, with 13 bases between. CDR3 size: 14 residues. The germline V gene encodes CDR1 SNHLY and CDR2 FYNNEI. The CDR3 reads CASSDYAGVETQYF. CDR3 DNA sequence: TGTGCCAGCAGTGATTATGCAGGGGTGGAGACCCAGTACTTC.

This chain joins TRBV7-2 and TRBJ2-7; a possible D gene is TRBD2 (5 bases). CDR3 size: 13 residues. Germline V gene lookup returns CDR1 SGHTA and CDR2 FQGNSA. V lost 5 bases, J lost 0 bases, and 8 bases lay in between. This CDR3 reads CASSPDYSYEQYF. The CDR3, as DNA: TGTGCCAGCAGCCCAGACTACTCCTACGAGCAGTACTTC.

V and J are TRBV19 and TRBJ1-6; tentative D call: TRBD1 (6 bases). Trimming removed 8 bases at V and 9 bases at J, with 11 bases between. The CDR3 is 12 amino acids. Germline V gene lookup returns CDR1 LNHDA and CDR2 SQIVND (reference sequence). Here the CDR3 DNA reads TGTGCCAGTCGACACAGGGCTTCACCCCTCCACTTT. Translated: CASRHRASPLHF. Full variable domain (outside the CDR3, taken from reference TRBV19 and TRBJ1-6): DGGITQSPKYLFRKEGQNVTLSCEQNLNHDAMYWYRQDPGQGLRLIYYSQIVNDFQKGDIAEGYSVSREKKESFPLTVTSAQKNPTAFYLCASRHRASPLHFGNGTRLTVT.

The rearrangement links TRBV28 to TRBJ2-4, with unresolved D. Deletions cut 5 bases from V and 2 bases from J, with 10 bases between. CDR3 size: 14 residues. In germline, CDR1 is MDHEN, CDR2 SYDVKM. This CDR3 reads CASSPASTKNIQYF. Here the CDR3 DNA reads TGTGCCAGCAGTCCAGCCTCGACCAAAAACATTCAGTACTTC.

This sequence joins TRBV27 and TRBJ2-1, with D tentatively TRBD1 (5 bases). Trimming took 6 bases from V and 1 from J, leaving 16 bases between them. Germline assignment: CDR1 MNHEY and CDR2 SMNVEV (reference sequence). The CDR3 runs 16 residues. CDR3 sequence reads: CASSNRPLGSYNEQFF. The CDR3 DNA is TGTGCCAGCAGCAACAGGCCGTTGGGGTCCTACAATGAGCAGTTCTTC.

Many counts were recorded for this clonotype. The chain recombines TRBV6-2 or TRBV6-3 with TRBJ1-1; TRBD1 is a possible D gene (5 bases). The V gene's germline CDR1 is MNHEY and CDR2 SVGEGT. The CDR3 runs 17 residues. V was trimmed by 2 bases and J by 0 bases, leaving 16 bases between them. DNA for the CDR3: TGTGCCAGCAGTTACCTGACAGACTCCAAACTGAACACTGAAGCTTTCTTT. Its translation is CASSYLTDSKLNTEAFF.

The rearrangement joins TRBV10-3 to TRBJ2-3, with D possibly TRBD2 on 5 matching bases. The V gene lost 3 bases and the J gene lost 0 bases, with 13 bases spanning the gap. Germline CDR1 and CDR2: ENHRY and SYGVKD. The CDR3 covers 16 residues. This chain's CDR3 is CAISDASRTSTDTQYF. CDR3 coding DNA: TGTGCCATCAGTGATGCTAGCAGAACTAGCACAGATACGCAGTATTTT.